A single T cell receptor (beta chain) is shown here with its context. What it binds is not known. Mismatch with germline at one junction end may stem from a read error. Time point indicated: week 35, safety follow-up. All doses held 300 ug of mutant IDH1 20-mer peptide, with topical imiquimod. Patients carried new grade 3 or 4 IDH1-mutant astrocytomas lacking nuclear ATRX. This specimen belongs to a study of a mutant IDH1 vaccine in newly diagnosed glioma. On the study more broadly: Either 4-6 weeks after radiotherapy alone or alongside temozolomide, vaccination was begun. Treated patients had a mean age of 40.4 years and an approximately 62% male, about 40% female split. Visits V12 and V13 fell at weeks 35 and 47, respectively.

The assay was immunoSEQ multiplex PCR, and TCRdb's table has in-frame clones only and misses some. Of some 70,000 clones listed, approximately 81% are singletons. The sequences come from PBMCs, collected from a glioma patient whose treatment included an IDH1 peptide vaccine. This sequence originates from a man aged 18-30 years with glioma.

CDR3 loop: CASSSTPGLNYGYTF. The CDR3 bases are TGTGCCAGCAGTTCGACCCCGGGACTGAACTACGGCTACACCTTC. The gene calls are TRBV27 and TRBJ1-2, with D possibly being TRBD1 (5 bases). The CDR3 covers 15 residues. CDR1 is MNHEY and CDR2 is SMNVEV in the germline V gene (reference sequence).